This TCR beta chain was profiled in a study of blood T cells in healthy people across ages. Using a J-beta primer mix together with a sample-barcoded 5' primer, a second PCR was run for 7 to 11 cycles. Via MiXCR, TCRdb re-called the 5' RACE reads, giving one row per CDR3 protein. The table has more than 800,000 distinct CDR3 sequences, more than 25% seen once. Regarding this clonotype: Its antigen is not identified.

There were healthy Caucasian individuals from Russia, aged roughly 6 to 95, serving as donors. Around 9 milliliters of peripheral blood were drawn from each donor into EDTA-treated tubes. V dropped 5 bases and J dropped 8 bases, with 15 bases sitting between them. Per germline, CDR1 SGHVS and CDR2 FQNEAQ. CDR3 length: 14 residues. Study-wide results and caveats: Long-lived donors carried more naive CD4+ cells and greater diversity than aged donors.

This clonotype was sampled from a woman older than 75 in good health. The rearrangement uses TRBV7-8 and TRBJ1-4; D call uncertain. Sample: blood. The CDR3 spells CASSPGRSWEKLFF. The CDR3 DNA sequence: TGTGCCAGCAGCCCCGGACGGAGCTGGGAAAAACTGTTTTTT.